This passage covers 5 T cell receptor beta chains from one sample sequenced in a study of blood T cell repertoires in COVID-19 (dated by TCRdb to between 2020 and 2021). Libraries came from the immunoSEQ multiplex PCR assay. TCRdb obtained this table from immuneACCESS and retained in-frame rearrangements with V and J assigned. These tables miss some clones; where compared with another copy, unresolved V genes account for less than half of the shortfall, and the remainder is unexplained. In all, the sample holds 65,000 to 95,000 clones, and about four fifths of those were seen once. The ten top clones hold 15% to 20% of the sample. The sample taken for sequencing was peripheral blood. The receptors originated from a human donor in a cohort sampled during active COVID-19.

The V call is TRBV2, the J call TRBJ1-1; 7 positions match TRBD1. The germline V gene has CDR1 SNHLY and CDR2 FYNNEI. Trimming removed 5 bases from V and 1 base from J; junction bases left unmatched: 7. This CDR3 is 15 amino acids long. The CDR3 nucleotides are TGTGCCAGCAGTCTGACAGGGACCACGAACACTGAAGCTTTCTTT. Protein product: CASSLTGTTNTEAFF.

This clone was seen only once. The genes are TRBV7-9 and TRBJ2-7, with 7 positions matching TRBD1. The J segment lost 3 bases and the V segment lost 5 bases, leaving 10 bases of the junction unmatched. Germline V gives CDR1 SEHNR, CDR2 FQNEAQ (reference sequence). This CDR3 contains 15 residues. The CDR3 coding sequence is TGTGCCAGCAGCGCCCCCGGGACAGAGCGCTACGAGCAGTACTTC. Its protein product is CASSAPGTERYEQYF.

V and J are TRBV24-1 and TRBJ2-1, with 10 bases identical to TRBD2. J lost 2 bases, V lost 3 bases, and 9 bases had no gene match. CDR3 length: 18 residues. Germline CDR1 and CDR2: KGHDR and SFDVKD. CDR3 loop: CATSDGTSGAFAYNEQFF. The CDR3 nucleotides read TGTGCCACCAGTGATGGAACTAGCGGGGCCTTCGCCTACAATGAGCAGTTCTTC.

Concerning this clone itself: The identical CDR3 is also encoded by other nucleotide sequences in the sample. The rearrangement joins TRBV4-1 to TRBJ1-1; 10 bases are a match to TRBD1. CDR1 and CDR2 from the germline V gene are MGHRA and YSYEKL. CDR3 length: 14 amino acids. The J segment lost 5 bases and the V segment lost 4 bases, leaving 4 bases of the junction unmatched. The CDR3 bases are TGCGCCAGCAGCCGCGGACAGGGGGGAACTGAAGCTTTCTTT. It specifies CASSRGQGGTEAFF.

The chain recombines TRBV29-1 with TRBJ1-1; no definite D call. Germline V gives CDR1 SQVTM, CDR2 ANQGSEA. V was trimmed by 6 bases and J by 1 base, leaving 12 bases between them. This CDR3 is 13 amino acids long. The CDR3 DNA follows: TGCAGCGTCGCTCCACCCAGGAACACTGAAGCTTTCTTT. Residues: CSVAPPRNTEAFF.